This passage covers 9 T cell receptor beta chains from one sample sequenced in a study of shared clonotypes between healthy human individuals. The assay was immunoSEQ multiplex PCR, and TCRdb's table has in-frame clones only and misses some. Among about 2.3 million clones, about 92% were seen once, and the ten largest hold 0.39%. Input material: naive CD4+ T cells from PBMCs. Noted subset: CD45RA+ positively selected. Receptors were obtained from a man aged 18 to 35 in good health. Some clones in this sample may be carry-over from other donors' samples.

The chain links TRBV7-8 to TRBJ2-7; unclear D gene. Germline loops: CDR1 SGHVS, CDR2 FQNEAQ. This CDR3 comprises 16 residues. V lost 5 bases to trimming and J lost 2 bases, with 19 bases between them. CDR3 protein: CASSPARVVPTYEQYF. Written as DNA, the CDR3 is TGTGCCAGCAGCCCCGCGAGAGTGGTGCCCACCTACGAGCAGTACTTC. Drawing the rest from reference TRBV7-8 and TRBJ2-7, the complete variable domain is GAGVSQSPRYKVAKRGQDVALRCDPISGHVSLFWYQQALGQGPEFLTYFQNEAQLDKSGLPSDRFFAERPEGSVSTLKIQRTQQEDSAVYLCASSPARVVPTYEQYFGPGTRLTVT.

The chain has TRBV5-1 and TRBJ1-2, with TRBD1 matching 8 bases. V was pared by 4 bases and J by 7 bases, with 9 bases of the junction left unmatched. This CDR3 is built from 14 residues. Germline loops: CDR1 SGHRS, CDR2 YFSETQ. The CDR3 loop is CASSPGQVAAGYTF. CDR3 bases: TGCGCCAGCAGCCCGGGACAGGTCGCTGCTGGCTACACCTTC. Using reference TRBV5-1 and TRBJ1-2 for the parts outside the CDR3, the full variable domain is KAGVTQTPRYLIKTRGQQVTLSCSPISGHRSVSWYQQTPGQGLQFLFEYFSETQRNKGNFPGRFSGRQFSNSRSEMNVSTLELGDSALYLCASSPGQVAAGYTFGSGTRLTVV.

This clone was seen only once. This sample includes further DNA sequences coding for the same CDR3. V gene TRBV7-2 combines with J gene TRBJ2-2; perhaps TRBD2 as D (7 bases). V was cut by 0 bases and J by 3 bases, with 8 bases left in between. CDR1 is SGHTA, CDR2 FQGNSA, per germline. This CDR3 has 15 residues. This chain's CDR3 is CASSLAGGDTGELFF. The DNA for the CDR3 is TGTGCCAGCAGCTTAGCAGGGGGGGACACCGGGGAGCTGTTTTTT. Variable domain in full (rest from reference TRBV7-2 and TRBJ2-2): GAGVSQSPSNKVTEKGKDVELRCDPISGHTALYWYRQSLGQGLEFLIYFQGNSAPDKSGLPSDRFSAERTGGSVSTLTIQRTQQEDSAVYLCASSLAGGDTGELFFGEGSRLTVL.

The chain is built from TRBV5-4 and TRBJ2-7, with TRBD2 matching over 8 bases. The V gene end was trimmed by 4 bases and the J gene end by 7 bases; junction bases not matched to a gene: 13. Germline V gives CDR1 SGHNT, CDR2 YYREEE (reference sequence). The CDR3 length is 15 residues. Here the CDR3 DNA reads TGTGCCAGCAGCCCCGGGGGGGCCGCGGGATTGGAGCAGTACTTC. This sequence encodes CASSPGGAAGLEQYF.

This rearrangement joins TRBV2 to TRBJ1-2; no firm D call. Germline V gene sequence: CDR1 SNHLY, CDR2 FYNNEI. The CDR3 length is 13 residues. The germline V and J ends were trimmed by 6 bases and 7 bases, with 15 bases remaining between them. The CDR3: CASRGSYFSGYTF. DNA for the CDR3: TGTGCCAGCAGGGGGTCCTACTTTTCTGGCTACACCTTC.

This chain uses TRBV30 with TRBJ2-1, with 7 positions matching TRBD2. Losses at the gene ends were 5 bases for V and 7 bases for J; bases not matched to a gene: 8. Germline CDR1 GTSNPN, CDR2 SVGIG (reference sequence). The CDR3 extends over 13 amino acids. The CDR3 DNA is TGTGCCTGGTCGAGCGGGGTCACTAATGAGCAGTTCTTC. Translation: CAWSSGVTNEQFF.

This chain joins TRBV6-5 and TRBJ2-7, with D perhaps matching TRBD1 (5 bases). V shed 7 bases and J shed 5 bases, with 21 bases lying between them. This CDR3 comprises 15 residues. Germline lookup yields CDR1 MNHEY and CDR2 SVGAGI. The CDR3 is CASTGSGQGPNEQYF. The CDR3 coding sequence is TGTGCCAGCACCGGATCCGGGCAGGGCCCCAACGAGCAGTACTTC.

In this sample, this clone turned up a few times. This sample also contains other DNA sequences that code for the same CDR3. The chain carries TRBV20-1 and TRBJ1-1; D gene ambiguous. The germline V gene encodes CDR1 DFQATT and CDR2 SNEGSKA (reference sequence). The CDR3 spans 9 residues. V was shortened by 7 bases and J by 7 bases, with 7 bases between the two germline ends. The DNA of the CDR3 is TGCAGTGTCCGGGGTGAAGCTTTCTTT. This gives the protein CSVRGEAFF.

This chain links TRBV7-7 with TRBJ2-5; D assignment may be TRBD1 or TRBD2 (5 bases each). There are 14 residues in the CDR3. Germline values: CDR1 SSHAT, CDR2 FNYEAQ (reference sequence). Trimming took 8 bases from V and 3 from J, leaving 16 bases between them. CDR3 bases: TGTGCCAGCGCTAAGCTGGGGACCAAAGAGACCCAGTACTTC. This translates into CASAKLGTKETQYF.